This record covers a single T cell receptor beta chain. Its antigen is as yet unknown. Only in-frame clones appear in the TCRdb table, and some are missing; sequencing was by immunoSEQ multiplex PCR. Of some 640,000 clones listed, 89% are singletons. The treatment is: roughly 18 received Ad26.COV2.S at low or high dose, single or two shots; roughly five received placebo; per-sample allocation not given. Sampling was performed 63 days after the first vaccine or placebo injection. The data belong to a study of Ad26.COV2.S vaccination and SARS-CoV-2 variants. The CDR3 spans 15 residues. Trimming stripped 4 bases from V and 1 base from J, with 13 bases between. Germline V CDR1 and CDR2: MNHNY, SVGAGI (reference sequence). Regarding the study as a whole: Placebo recipients showed lower spike-specific TCR breadth than vaccinees.

The chain couples TRBV6-6 to TRBJ1-2; D perhaps matches TRBD1 (6 bases). The sequence came from a person between 18 and 60 years old who received the Ad26.COV2.S COVID-19 vaccine or a placebo. The input for sequencing was peripheral blood, taken in a trial of Ad26.COV2.S vaccine versus placebo. In DNA, the CDR3 is TGTGCCAGCAGTTCCGATCAGGGACATAACTATGGCTACACCTTC. This gives the protein CASSSDQGHNYGYTF.